Below, one T cell receptor beta chain is given with its context. V trimming: 2 bases; J trimming: 7 bases; junction bases outside the gene matches: 11. The CDR3 is 15 residues long. Germline V CDR1 and CDR2: SGHTS, YDEGEE. Profiled with immunoSEQ multiplex PCR; TCRdb holds only in-frame clones, not every one. The sample holds 40,000 to 60,000 clones, about 88% seen once. This sample stems from a study of blood T cell repertoires in COVID-19. Overall study context: The study drew acute and convalescent COVID-19 samples from the United States, Italy and Spain.

V is TRBV5-8 and J is TRBJ1-2; 7 bases are a match to TRBD1. The origin of this receptor is a man aged 45 to 65 with active COVID-19. The sequenced material came from peripheral blood. The CDR3 region is CASSFGAGGLSGYTF. The DNA for the CDR3 is TGTGCCAGCAGCTTTGGCGCAGGGGGGTTAAGTGGCTACACCTTC.